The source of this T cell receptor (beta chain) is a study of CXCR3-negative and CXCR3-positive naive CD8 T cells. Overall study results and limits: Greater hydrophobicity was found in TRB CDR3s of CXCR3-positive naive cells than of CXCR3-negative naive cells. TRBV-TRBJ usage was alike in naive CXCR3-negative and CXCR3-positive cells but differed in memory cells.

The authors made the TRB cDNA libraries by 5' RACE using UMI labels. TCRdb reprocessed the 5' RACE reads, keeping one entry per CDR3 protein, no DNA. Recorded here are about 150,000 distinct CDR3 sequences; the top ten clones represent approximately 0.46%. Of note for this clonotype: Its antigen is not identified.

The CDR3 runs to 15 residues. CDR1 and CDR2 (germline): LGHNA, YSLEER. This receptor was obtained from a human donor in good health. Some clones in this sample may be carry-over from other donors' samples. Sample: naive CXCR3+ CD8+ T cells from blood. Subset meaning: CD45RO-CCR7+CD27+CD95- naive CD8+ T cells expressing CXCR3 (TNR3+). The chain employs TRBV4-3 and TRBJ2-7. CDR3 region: CASSQDGWPTAEQYF.